The entry that follows covers one TCR beta chain sequence. The antigen is unknown. Germline CDR1 is MNHNS and CDR2 is SASEGT. The CDR3 is 15 amino acids. Trimming pared 1 base from V and 0 bases from J, leaving 4 bases between. Assay: immunoSEQ multiplex PCR; the TCRdb copy retains only in-frame clones and omits some. The repertoire has around 90,000 clones, approximately 95% of them found once; the top ten carry roughly 0.49%. The source of the sample is a study of graft-versus-host responses after intestinal transplantation. The receptor was derived from a human donor who received an intestinal transplant. The chain combines TRBV6-1 with TRBJ2-6; no firm D call. The source material was unstimulated CD8+ T cells sorted from spleen or lymph node cells, sampled before intestinal transplant. In DNA form, the CDR3 reads TGTGCCAGCAGTGAAGACAGCTCTGGGGCCAACGTCCTGACTTTC. It yields the protein CASSEDSSGANVLTF.